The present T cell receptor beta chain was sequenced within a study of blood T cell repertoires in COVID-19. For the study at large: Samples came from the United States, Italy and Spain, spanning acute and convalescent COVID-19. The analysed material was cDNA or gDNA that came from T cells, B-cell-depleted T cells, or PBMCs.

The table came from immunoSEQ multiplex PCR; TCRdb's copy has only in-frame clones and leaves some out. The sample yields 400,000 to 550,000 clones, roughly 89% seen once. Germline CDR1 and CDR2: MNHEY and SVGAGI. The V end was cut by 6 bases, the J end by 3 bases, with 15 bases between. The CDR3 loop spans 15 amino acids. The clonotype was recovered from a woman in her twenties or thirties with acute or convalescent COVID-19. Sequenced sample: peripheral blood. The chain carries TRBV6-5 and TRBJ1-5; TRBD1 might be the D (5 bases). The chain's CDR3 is CASRPLGVANQPQHF. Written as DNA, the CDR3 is TGTGCCAGCAGACCTCTAGGGGTTGCCAATCAGCCCCAGCATTTT.